This TCR beta chain was recorded in a study of tumor and adjacent non-tumor tissue in lung cancer. Study summary: Samples averaged roughly 4.3 million productive TCRbeta reads each.

This clonotype was seen a handful of times. This may arise from a read error, as a much more abundant clone is one base away. A modified ARM-PCR protocol with three rounds of nested PCR amplified TCRbeta. TCRdb called the multiplex PCR reads again in MiXCR, with one record for every CDR3 protein. Among tens of thousands of distinct CDR3 sequences listed, about 80% were seen once. This sample's RNA came from whole unsorted tissue. The normal lung tissue was taken more than 3 cm from the tumor edge. Trimming cost V 3 bases and J 5 bases, with 19 bases left between them. The CDR3 is 16 amino acids. CDR1 is MDHEN and CDR2 is SYDVKM in the germline V gene.

Sequencing was performed on distant non-tumor lung tissue. This chain joins TRBV28 and TRBJ2-5; TRBD2 is a possible D gene (6 bases). The receptor was derived from a woman aged 60 to 75 with non-small cell lung cancer. CDR3 protein: CASSFRSRAGPETQYF. The CDR3 DNA sequence: TGTGCCAGCAGTTTTAGGAGCAGGGCGGGACCGGAGACCCAGTACTTC.